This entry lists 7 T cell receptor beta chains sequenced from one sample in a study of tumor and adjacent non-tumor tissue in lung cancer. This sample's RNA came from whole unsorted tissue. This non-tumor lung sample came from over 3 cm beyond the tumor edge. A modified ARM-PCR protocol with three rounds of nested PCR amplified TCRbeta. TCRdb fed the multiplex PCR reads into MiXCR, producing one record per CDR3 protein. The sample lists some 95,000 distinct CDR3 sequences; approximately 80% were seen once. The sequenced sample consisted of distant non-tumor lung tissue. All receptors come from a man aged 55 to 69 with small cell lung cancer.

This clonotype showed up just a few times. The CDR3 loop reads CSVVYGSWDSRYF. CDR3 sequence (DNA): TGCAGCGTTGTTTACGGGAGCTGGGATTCGCGGTATTTT. This chain links TRBV29-1 with TRBJ2-3; D may be TRBD2 (6 bases). This CDR3 contains 13 residues. The V gene's germline CDR1 is SQVTM and CDR2 ANQGSEA. Trimming pared 4 bases from V and 14 bases from J, leaving 22 bases between.

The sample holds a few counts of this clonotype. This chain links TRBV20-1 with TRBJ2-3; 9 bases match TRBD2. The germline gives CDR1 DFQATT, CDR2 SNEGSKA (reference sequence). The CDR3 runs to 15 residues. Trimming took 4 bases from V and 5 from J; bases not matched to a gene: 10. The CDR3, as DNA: TGCAGTGCTACAATAGCGGGGGAAGGGAGAGATACGCAGTATTTT. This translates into CSATIAGEGRDTQYF.

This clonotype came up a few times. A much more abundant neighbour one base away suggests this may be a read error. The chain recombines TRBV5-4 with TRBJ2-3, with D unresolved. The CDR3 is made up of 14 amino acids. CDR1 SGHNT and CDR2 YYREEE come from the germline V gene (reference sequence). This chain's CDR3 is CTSSLVQNTDTQYF. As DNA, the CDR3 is TGTACCAGCAGCTTAGTACAGAACACAGATACGCAGTATTTT.

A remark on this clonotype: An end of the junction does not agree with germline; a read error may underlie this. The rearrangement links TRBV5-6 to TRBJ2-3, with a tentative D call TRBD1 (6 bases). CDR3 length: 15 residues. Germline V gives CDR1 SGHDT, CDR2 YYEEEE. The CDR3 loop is CVSNLGAGFTDTQYF. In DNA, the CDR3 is TGTGTCAGCAACTTGGGGGCAGGATTCACAGATACGCAGTATTTT.

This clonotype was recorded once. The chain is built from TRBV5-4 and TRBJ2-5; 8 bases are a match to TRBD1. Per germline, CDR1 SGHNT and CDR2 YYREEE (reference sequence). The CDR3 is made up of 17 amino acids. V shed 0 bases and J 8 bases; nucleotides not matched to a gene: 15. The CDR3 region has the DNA TGTGCCAGCAGCTTGGCTTCGGGACAGGAGGCGGCAGATACCCAGTACTTC. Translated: CASSLASGQEAADTQYF.

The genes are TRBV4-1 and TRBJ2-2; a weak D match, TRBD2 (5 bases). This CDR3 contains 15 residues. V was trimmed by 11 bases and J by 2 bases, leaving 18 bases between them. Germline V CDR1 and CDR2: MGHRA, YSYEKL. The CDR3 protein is CAGIRGMINTGELFF. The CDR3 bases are TGCGCCGGCATCCGAGGGATGATAAACACCGGGGAGCTGTTTTTT.

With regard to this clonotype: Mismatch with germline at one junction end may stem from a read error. Here the CDR3 reads CAGRSDGIAKNIQYF. The DNA of the CDR3 is TGTGCCGGCAGGTCAGACGGGATAGCCAAAAACATTCAGTACTTC. The rearrangement uses TRBV6-6 and TRBJ2-4; the D gene is possibly TRBD2 (5 bases). CDR3 length: 15 residues. Germline assignment: CDR1 MNHNY and CDR2 SVGAGI (reference sequence).